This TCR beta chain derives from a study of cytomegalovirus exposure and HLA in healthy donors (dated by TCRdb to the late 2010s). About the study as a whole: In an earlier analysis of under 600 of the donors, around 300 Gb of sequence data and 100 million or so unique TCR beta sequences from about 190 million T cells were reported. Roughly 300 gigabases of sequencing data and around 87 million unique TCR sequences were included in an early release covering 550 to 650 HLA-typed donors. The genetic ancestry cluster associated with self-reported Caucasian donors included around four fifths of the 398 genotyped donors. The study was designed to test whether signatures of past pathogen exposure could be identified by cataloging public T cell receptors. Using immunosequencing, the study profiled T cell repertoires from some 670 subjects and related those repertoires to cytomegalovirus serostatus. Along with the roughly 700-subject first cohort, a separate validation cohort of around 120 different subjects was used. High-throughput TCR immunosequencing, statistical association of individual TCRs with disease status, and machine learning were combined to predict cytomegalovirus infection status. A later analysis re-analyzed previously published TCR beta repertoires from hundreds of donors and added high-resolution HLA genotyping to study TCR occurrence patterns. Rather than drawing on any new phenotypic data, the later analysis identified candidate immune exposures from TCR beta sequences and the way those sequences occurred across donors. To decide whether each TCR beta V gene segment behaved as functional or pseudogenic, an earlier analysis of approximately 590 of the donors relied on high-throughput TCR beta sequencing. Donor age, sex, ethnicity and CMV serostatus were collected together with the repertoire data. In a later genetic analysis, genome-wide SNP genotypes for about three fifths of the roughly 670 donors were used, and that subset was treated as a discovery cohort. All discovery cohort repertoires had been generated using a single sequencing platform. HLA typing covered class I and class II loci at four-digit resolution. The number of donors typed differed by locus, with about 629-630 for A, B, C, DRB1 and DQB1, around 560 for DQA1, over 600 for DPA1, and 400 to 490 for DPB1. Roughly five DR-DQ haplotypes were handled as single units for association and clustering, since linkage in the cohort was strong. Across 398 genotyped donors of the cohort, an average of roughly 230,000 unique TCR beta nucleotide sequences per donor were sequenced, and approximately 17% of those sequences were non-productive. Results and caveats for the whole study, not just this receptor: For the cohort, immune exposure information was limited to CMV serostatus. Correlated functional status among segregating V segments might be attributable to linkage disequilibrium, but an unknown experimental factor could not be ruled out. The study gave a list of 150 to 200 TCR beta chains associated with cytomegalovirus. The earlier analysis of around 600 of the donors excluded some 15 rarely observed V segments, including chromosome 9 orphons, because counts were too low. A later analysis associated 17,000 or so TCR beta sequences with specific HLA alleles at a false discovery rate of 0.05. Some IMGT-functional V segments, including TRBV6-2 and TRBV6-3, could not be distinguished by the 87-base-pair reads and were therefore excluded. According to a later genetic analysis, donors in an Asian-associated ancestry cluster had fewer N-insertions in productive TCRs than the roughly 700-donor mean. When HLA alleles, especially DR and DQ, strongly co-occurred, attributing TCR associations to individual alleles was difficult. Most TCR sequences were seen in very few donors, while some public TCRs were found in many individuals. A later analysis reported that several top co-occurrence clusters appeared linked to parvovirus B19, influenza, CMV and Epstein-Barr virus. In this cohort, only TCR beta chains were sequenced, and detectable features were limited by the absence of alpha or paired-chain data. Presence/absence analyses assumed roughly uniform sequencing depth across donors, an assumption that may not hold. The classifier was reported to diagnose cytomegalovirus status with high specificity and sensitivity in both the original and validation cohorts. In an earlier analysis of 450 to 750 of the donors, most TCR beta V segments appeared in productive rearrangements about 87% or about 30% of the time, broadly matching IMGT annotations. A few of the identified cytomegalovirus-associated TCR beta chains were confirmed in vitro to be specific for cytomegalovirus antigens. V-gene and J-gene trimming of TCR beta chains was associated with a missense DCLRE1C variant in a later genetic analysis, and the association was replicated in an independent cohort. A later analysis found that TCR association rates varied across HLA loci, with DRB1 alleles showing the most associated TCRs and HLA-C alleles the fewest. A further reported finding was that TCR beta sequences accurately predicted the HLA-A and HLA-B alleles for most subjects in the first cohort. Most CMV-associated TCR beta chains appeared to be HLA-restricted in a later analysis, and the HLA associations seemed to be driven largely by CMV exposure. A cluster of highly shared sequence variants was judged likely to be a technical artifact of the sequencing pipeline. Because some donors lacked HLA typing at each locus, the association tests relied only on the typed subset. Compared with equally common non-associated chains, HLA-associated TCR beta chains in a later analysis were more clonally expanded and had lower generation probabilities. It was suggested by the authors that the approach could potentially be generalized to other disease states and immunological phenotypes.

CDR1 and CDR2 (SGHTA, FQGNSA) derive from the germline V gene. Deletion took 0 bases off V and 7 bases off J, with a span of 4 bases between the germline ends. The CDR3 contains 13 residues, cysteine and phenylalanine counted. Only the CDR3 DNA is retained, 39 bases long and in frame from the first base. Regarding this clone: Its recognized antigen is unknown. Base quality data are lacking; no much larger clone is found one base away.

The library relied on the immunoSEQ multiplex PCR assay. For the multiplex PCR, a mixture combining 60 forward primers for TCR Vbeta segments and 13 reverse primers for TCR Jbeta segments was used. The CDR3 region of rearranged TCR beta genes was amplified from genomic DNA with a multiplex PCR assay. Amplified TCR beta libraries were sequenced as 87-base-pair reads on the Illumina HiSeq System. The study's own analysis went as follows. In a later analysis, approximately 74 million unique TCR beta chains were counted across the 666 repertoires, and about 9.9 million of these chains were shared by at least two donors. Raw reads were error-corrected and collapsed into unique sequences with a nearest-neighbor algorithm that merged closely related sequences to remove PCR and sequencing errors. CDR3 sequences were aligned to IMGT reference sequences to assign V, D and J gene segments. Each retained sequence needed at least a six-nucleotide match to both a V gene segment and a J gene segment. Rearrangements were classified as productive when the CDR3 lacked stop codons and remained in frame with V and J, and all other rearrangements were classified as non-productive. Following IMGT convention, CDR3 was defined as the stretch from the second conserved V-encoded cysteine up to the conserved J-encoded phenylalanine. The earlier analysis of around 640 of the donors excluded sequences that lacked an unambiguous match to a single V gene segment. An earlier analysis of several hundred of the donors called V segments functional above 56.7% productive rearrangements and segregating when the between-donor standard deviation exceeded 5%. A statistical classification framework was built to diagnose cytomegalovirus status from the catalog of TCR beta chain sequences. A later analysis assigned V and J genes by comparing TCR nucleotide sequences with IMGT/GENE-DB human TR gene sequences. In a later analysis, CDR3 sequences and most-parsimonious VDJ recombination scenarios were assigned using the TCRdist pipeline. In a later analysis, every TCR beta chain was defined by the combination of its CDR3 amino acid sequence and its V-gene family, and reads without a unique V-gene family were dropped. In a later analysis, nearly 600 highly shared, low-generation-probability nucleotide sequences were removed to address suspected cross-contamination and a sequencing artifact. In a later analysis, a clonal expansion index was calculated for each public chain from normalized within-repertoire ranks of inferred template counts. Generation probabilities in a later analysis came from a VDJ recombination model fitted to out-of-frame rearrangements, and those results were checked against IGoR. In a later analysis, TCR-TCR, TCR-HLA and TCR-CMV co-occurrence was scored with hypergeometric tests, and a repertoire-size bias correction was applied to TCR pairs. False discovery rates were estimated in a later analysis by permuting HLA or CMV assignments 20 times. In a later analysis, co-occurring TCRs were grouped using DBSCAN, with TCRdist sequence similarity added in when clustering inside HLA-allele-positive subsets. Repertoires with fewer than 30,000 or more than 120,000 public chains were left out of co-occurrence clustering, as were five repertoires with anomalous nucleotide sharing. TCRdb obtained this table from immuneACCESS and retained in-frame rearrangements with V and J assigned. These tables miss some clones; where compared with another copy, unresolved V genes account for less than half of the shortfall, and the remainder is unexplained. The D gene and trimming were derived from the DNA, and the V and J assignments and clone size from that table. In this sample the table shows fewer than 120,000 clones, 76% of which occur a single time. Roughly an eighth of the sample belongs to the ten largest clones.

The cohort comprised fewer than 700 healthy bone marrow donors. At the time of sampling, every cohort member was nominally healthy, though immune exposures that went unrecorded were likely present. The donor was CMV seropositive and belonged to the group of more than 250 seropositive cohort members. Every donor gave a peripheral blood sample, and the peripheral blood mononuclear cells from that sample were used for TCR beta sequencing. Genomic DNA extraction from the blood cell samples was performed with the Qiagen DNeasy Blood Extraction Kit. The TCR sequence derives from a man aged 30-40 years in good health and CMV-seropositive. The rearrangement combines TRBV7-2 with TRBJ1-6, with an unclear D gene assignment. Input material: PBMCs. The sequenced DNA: TGTGCCAGCAGCTTAGCGAGCAATTCACCCCTCCACTTT. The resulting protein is CASSLASNSPLHF.